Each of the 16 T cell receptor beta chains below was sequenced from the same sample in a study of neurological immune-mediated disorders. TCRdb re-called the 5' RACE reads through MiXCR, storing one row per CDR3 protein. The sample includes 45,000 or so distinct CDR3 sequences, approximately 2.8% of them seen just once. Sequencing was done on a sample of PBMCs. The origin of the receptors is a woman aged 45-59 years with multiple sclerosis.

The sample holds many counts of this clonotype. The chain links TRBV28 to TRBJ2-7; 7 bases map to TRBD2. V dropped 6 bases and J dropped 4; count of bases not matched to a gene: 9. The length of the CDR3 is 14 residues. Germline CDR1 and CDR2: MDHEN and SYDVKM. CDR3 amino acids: CASRPSGGQYEQYF. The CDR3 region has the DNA TGTGCCAGCAGACCTAGCGGAGGCCAATACGAGCAGTACTTC.

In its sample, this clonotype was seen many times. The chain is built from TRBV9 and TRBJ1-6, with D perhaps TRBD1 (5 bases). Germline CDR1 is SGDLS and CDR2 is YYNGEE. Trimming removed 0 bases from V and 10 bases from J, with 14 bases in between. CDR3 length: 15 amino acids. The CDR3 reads CASSVGGQGASPLHF. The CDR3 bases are TGTGCCAGCAGCGTAGGAGGGCAGGGAGCCTCACCCCTCCACTTT.

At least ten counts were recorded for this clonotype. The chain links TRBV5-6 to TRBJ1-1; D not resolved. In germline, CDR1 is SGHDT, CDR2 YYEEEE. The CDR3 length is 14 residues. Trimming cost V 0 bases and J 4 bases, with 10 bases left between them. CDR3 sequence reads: CASSLAGGSTEAFF. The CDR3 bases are TGTGCCAGCAGCTTGGCCGGCGGGAGCACTGAAGCTTTCTTT.

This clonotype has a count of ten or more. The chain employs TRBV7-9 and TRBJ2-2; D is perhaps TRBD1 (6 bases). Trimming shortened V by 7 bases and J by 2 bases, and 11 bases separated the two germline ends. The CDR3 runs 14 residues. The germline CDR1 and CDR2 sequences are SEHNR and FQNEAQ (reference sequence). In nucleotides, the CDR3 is TGTGCCAGCAACCCGGGACATAACACCGGGGAGCTGTTTTTT. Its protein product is CASNPGHNTGELFF.

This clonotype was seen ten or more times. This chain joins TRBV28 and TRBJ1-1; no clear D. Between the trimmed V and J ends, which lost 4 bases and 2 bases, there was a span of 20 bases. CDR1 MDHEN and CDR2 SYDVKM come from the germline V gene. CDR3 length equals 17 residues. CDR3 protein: CASSSRALLLVNTEAFF. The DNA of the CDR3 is TGTGCCAGCAGTTCGCGGGCCCTTCTGTTGGTAAACACTGAAGCTTTCTTT.

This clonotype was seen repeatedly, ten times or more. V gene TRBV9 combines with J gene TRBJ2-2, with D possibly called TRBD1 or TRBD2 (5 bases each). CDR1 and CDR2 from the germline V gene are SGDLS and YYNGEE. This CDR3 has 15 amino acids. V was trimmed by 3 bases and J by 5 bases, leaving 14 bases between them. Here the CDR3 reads CASSGRPGLTGELFF. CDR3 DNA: TGTGCCAGCAGCGGGAGGCCGGGGCTAACCGGGGAGCTGTTTTTT.

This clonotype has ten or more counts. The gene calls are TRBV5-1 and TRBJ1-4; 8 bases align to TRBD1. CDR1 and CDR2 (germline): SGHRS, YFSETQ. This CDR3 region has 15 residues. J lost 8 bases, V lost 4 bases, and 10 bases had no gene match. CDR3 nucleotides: TGCGCCAGCAGCCCGGGGGACAGGTCGGAGGAAAAACTGTTTTTT. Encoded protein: CASSPGDRSEEKLFF.

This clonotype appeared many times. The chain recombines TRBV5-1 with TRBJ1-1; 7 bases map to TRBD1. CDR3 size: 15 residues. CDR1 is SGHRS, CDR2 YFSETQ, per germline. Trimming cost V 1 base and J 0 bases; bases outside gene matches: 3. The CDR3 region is CASSLQDRMNTEAFF. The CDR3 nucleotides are TGCGCCAGCAGCTTGCAGGACAGGATGAACACTGAAGCTTTCTTT.

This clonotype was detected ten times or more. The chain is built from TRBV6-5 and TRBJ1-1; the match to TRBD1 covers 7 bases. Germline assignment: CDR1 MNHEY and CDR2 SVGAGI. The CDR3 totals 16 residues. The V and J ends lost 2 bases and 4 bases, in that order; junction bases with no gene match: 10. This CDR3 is CASSYKAGGWGTEAFF. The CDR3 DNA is TGTGCCAGCAGTTACAAGGCAGGGGGTTGGGGCACTGAAGCTTTCTTT.

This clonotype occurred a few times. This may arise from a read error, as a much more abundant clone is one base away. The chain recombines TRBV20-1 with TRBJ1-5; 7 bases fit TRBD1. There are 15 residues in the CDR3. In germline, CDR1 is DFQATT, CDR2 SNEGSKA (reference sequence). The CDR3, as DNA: TGCAGTGCTAGAGAGACAGGGCAAAGCAATCAGCCCCAGAATTTT. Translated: CSARETGQSNQPQNF.

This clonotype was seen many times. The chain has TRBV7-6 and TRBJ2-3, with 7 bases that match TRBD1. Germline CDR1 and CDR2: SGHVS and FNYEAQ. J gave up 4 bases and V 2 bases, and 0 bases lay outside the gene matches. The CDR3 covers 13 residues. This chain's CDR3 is CASSLTGADTQYF. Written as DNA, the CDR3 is TGTGCCAGCAGCTTAACAGGGGCAGATACGCAGTATTTT.

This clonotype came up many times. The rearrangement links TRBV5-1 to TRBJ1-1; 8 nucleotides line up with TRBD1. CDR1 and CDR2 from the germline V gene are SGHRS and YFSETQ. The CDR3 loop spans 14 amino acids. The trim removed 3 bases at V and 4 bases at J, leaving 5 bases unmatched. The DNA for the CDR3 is TGCGCCAGCAGCTCGACAGGGGATGGCACTGAAGCTTTCTTT. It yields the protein CASSSTGDGTEAFF.

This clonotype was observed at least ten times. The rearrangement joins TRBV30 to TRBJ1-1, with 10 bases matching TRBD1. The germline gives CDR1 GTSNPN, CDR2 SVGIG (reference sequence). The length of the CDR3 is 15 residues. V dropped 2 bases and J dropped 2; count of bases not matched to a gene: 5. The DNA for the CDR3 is TGTGCCTGGAGTAATGACAGGGGGCGAAACACTGAAGCTTTCTTT. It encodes CAWSNDRGRNTEAFF.

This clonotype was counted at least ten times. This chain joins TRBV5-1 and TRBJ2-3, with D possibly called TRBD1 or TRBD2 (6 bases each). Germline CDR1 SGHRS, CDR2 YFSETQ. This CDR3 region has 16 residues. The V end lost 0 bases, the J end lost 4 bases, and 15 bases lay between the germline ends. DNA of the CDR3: TGCGCCAGCAGCTTGGACGGTCCGGGGGCCGCAGATACGCAGTATTTT. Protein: CASSLDGPGAADTQYF.

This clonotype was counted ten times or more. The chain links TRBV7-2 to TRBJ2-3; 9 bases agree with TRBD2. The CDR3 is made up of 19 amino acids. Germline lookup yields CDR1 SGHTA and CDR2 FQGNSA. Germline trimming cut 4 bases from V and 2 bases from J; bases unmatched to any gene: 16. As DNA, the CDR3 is TGTGCCAGCAGCTCACCACTAGAATGGCGGGAGGGATCCACAGATACGCAGTATTTT. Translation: CASSSPLEWREGSTDTQYF. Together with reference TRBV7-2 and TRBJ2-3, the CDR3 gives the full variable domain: GAGVSQSPSNKVTEKGKDVELRCDPISGHTALYWYRQSLGQGLEFLIYFQGNSAPDKSGLPSDRFSAERTGGSVSTLTIQRTQQEDSAVYLCASSSPLEWREGSTDTQYFGPGTRLTVL.

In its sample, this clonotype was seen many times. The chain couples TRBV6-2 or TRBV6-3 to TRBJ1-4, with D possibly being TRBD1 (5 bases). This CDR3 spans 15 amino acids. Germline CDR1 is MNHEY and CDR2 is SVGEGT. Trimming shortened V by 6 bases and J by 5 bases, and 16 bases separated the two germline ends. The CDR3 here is CASRKDSYGNEKLFF. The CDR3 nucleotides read TGTGCCAGCAGAAAAGACAGCTACGGGAATGAAAAACTGTTTTTT.